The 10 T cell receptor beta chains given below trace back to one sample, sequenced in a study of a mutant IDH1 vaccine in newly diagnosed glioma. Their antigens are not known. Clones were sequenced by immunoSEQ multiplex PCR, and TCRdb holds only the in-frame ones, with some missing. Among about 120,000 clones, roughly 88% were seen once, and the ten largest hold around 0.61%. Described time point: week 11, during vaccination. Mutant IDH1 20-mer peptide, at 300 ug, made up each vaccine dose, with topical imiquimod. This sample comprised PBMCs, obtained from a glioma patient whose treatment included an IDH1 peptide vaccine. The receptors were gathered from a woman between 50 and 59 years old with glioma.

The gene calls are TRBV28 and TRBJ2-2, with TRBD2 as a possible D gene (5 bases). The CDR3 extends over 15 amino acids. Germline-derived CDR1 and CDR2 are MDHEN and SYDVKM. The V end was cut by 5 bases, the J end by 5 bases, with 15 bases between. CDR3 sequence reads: CASSPPGRTTGELFF. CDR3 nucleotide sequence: TGTGCCAGCAGTCCGCCGGGGAGAACTACCGGGGAGCTGTTTTTT.

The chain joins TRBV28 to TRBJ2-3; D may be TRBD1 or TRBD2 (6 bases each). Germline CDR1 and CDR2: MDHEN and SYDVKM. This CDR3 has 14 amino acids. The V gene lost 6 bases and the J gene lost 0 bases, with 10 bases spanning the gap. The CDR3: CASRGGSSTDTQYF. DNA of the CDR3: TGTGCCAGCAGAGGGGGGTCTAGCACAGATACGCAGTATTTT.

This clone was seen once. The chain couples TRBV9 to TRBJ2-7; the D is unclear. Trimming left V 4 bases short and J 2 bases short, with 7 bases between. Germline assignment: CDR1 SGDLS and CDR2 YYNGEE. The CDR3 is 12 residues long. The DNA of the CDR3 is TGTGCCAGCAGCCCTCGGGCCTACGAGCAGTACTTC. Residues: CASSPRAYEQYF.

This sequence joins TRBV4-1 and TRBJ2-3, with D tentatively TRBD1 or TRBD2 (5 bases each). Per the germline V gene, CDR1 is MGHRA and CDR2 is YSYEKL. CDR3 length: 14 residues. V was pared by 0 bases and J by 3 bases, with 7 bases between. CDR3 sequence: CASSQEGVTDTQYF. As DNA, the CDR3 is TGCGCCAGCAGCCAAGAGGGGGTTACAGATACGCAGTATTTT.

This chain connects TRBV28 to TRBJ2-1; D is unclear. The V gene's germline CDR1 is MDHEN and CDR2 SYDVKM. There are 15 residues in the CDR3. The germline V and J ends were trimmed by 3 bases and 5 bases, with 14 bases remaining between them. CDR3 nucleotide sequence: TGTGCCAGCAGTTTGTGGGCAGTAGCTAACAATGAGCAGTTCTTC. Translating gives CASSLWAVANNEQFF.

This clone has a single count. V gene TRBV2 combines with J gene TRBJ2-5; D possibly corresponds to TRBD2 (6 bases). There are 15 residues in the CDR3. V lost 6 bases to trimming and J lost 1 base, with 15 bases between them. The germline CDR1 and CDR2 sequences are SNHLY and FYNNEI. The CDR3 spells CASSAQGGGQETQYF. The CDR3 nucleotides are TGTGCCAGCAGCGCGCAGGGAGGAGGCCAAGAGACCCAGTACTTC.

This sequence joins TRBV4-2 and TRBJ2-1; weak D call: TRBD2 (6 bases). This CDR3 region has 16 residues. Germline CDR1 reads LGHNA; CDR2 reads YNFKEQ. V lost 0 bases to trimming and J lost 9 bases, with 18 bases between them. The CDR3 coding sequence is TGTGCCAGCAGCCAAGATGGTACTAGCTATTTGGCTGAGCAGTTCTTC. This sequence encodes CASSQDGTSYLAEQFF.

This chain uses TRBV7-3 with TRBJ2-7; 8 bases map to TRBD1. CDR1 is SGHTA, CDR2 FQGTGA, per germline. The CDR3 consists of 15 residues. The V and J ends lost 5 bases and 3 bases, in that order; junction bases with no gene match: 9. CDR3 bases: TGTGCCAGCAGCCCAGGACAGGGATCTATCTACGAGCAGTACTTC. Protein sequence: CASSPGQGSIYEQYF.

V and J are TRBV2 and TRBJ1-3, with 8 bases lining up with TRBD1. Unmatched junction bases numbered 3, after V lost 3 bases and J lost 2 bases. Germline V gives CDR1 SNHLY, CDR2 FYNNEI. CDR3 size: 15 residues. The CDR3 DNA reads TGTGCCAGCAGTGAGGCGGACAGGGCTGGAAACACCATATATTTT. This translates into CASSEADRAGNTIYF.

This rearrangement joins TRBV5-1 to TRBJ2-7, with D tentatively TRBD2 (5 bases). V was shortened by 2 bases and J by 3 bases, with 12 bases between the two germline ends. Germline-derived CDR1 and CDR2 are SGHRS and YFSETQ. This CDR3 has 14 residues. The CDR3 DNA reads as TGCGCCAGCAGCTTCGGAGGCGCGAACTACGAGCAGTACTTC. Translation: CASSFGGANYEQYF. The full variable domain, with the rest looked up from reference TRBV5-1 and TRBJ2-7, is KAGVTQTPRYLIKTRGQQVTLSCSPISGHRSVSWYQQTPGQGLQFLFEYFSETQRNKGNFPGRFSGRQFSNSRSEMNVSTLELGDSALYLCASSFGGANYEQYFGPGTRLTVT.